This TCR beta chain was identified in a study of blood T cell repertoires in COVID-19 (dated by TCRdb to the early 2020s). Broadly, across the study: Collaborator samples came from the United States, Italy and Spain and covered acute and convalescent phases of COVID-19. The material from the prospective study consisted of cDNA or gDNA derived from T cells, B-cell-depleted T cells, or PBMCs. Deeply sampled blood TCRbeta repertoires from subjects exposed to, actively infected with, or recovered from COVID-19 were included in the dataset. The repertoires were made available in a free public database intended to serve as a resource for research on the immune response to SARS-CoV-2. The samples were drawn from two sources: the first 160 participants of the ongoing ImmuneRACE study, and fewer than 1,500 subjects contributed by 6 global collaborators. Sample metadata almost always included a de-identified subject ID, COVID-19 status, age in years and sex. Where available, HLA class I and class II types were obtained from metadata supplied by the sample provider rather than from assay-based typing. Study-wide findings and limitations: How much clinical and demographic metadata was included differed by source and by participant, and the metadata was provided uncurated.

The CDR3 contains 16 residues, cysteine and phenylalanine counted. Just CDR3 DNA is preserved here, 48 bases in frame from base 1. A distance of 13 bases separates the germline ends of V and J, which lose 0 bases and 3 bases respectively. CDR1 SGHRS and CDR2 YFSETQ were looked up in the germline V gene. The immunoSEQ Assay, a bias-controlled multiplex PCR, was used to amplify TCRbeta CDR3 regions from genomic DNA. Concerning the study's data processing: The number of nucleated cells in each sample was estimated by amplification of reference gene primers within the assay. Sequence reads were collapsed and filtered to measure the absolute abundance of every unique TCRbeta CDR3 rearrangement. For each sample, productive Simpson clonality was calculated as the square root of Simpson's diversity index over productive rearrangements. Imported from immuneACCESS, the table was reduced by TCRdb to in-frame sequences with V and J called. These copies leave out some clones; in studies compared against another copy, an unresolved V gene accounts for under half, and the cause of the remainder is not known. That table gives V, J and clone size, and the DNA gave D and trimming. The sample table lists over 450,000 clones, roughly 91% of them with a count of one. Together, the top ten hold 7.5% to 9% of the sample.

Concerning this clone: What antigen it recognizes has not been identified. Base-call qualities are not available, and no considerably larger clone is one nucleotide away.

One collaborating source in Seattle enrolled patients while the patients were actively infected and followed the patients over time throughout the course of disease. The collaborating institutions used their own protocols to collect whole blood in K2EDTA tubes. For TCRbeta analysis, collaborator samples were shipped as frozen whole blood, as isolated PBMCs, or as DNA extracted from either sample type. The TCR was taken from a woman in her forties or fifties with COVID-19, enrolled during active disease. The rearrangement joined TRBV5-1 to TRBJ1-5, and TRBD1 may be the D gene, going by 6 matching bases. The specimen was peripheral blood. CDR3 loop: CASSLAPGVNNQPQHF. Here is the DNA: TGCGCCAGCAGCTTGGCCCCAGGGGTAAACAATCAGCCCCAGCATTTT.